This is a list of T cell receptor beta chains from one sample in a study of STAT5B mutations in CD4+ large granular lymphocyte leukemia. The method was immunoSEQ multiplex PCR; TCRdb's version includes in-frame clones alone and lacks a portion of them. Of over 25,000 clones listed, 74% are singletons. The specimen sequenced was CD4+ T cells from blood buffy coats. Source of these receptors: a human donor in good health. CDR3s include the opening cysteine and the closing phenylalanine or tryptophan. A D gene is named only where the DNA matches it firmly. Expanded clones are given a class, and other clones once, few, many or no size at all.

d_gene: -
j_gene: TRBJ2-7
abundance: once
v_gene: TRBV28
CDR3nt: TGTGCCAGCAGTTCGGGACAAAGCTACGAGCAGTACTTC
CDR3aa: CASSSGQSYEQYF

d_gene: TRBD1
j_gene: TRBJ1-1
abundance: few
v_gene: TRBV5-1
CDR3nt: TGCGCCAGCAGCGACCGACAGGGATTGAACACTGAAGCTTTCTTT
CDR3aa: CASSDRQGLNTEAFF

d_gene: -
j_gene: TRBJ1-5
abundance: -
v_gene: TRBV6-1
CDR3nt: TGTGCCAGCAGTGAAGTTATGTGGCAGCCCCAGCATTTT
CDR3aa: CASSEVMWQPQHF

d_gene: TRBD2
j_gene: TRBJ2-2
abundance: few
v_gene: TRBV7-6
CDR3nt: TGTGCCAGCAGCTTAAAAGCGGGGGTTAACACCGGGGAGCTGTTTTTT
CDR3aa: CASSLKAGVNTGELFF

d_gene: -
j_gene: TRBJ1-5
abundance: few
v_gene: TRBV11-2
CDR3nt: TGTGCCAGCAGCTTGGAGAGCAATCAGCCCCAGCATTTT
CDR3aa: CASSLESNQPQHF

d_gene: TRBD2
j_gene: TRBJ2-1
abundance: -
v_gene: TRBV11-3
CDR3nt: TGTGCCAGCAGCCCCCCTGGGGGGGATGAGCAGTTCTTC
CDR3aa: CASSPPGGDEQFF

d_gene: -
j_gene: TRBJ1-1
abundance: -
v_gene: TRBV7-9
CDR3nt: TGTGCCAGCAGCTTACAATTAGGGATGAACACTGAAGCTTTCTTT
CDR3aa: CASSLQLGMNTEAFF

d_gene: -
j_gene: TRBJ1-1
abundance: -
v_gene: TRBV30
CDR3nt: TGTGCCTGGATTCCGGGGATGACTGAAGCTTTCTTT
CDR3aa: CAWIPGMTEAFF

d_gene: TRBD1
j_gene: TRBJ2-5
abundance: -
v_gene: TRBV9
CDR3nt: TGTGCCAGCAGCGTAGACCACAGGGGTTTTCTGTACTTC
CDR3aa: CASSVDHRGFLYF

d_gene: -
j_gene: TRBJ1-1
abundance: -
v_gene: TRBV11-2
CDR3nt: TGTGCCAGCTTTGAAGGTAGTCGGGGGCGCAACGCTTTCTTT
CDR3aa: CASFEGSRGRNAFF

d_gene: TRBD1
j_gene: TRBJ2-5
abundance: -
v_gene: TRBV15
CDR3nt: TGTGCCACCAGCAGAGACGTTTTAGGTGCTCCCGGGACAGGGGTACGAGAGACCCAGTACTTC
CDR3aa: CATSRDVLGAPGTGVRETQYF

d_gene: -
j_gene: TRBJ1-2
abundance: -
v_gene: TRBV5-5
CDR3nt: TGTGCCAGCAGCTTCAGCGATTCTAACTATGGCTACACCTTC
CDR3aa: CASSFSDSNYGYTF

d_gene: -
j_gene: TRBJ1-4
abundance: -
v_gene: TRBV11-1
CDR3nt: TGTGCCAGCAGCCGTAACGTAGGAGCAACTAATGAAAAACTGTTTTTT
CDR3aa: CASSRNVGATNEKLFF

d_gene: TRBD1
j_gene: TRBJ1-1
abundance: -
v_gene: TRBV6-5
CDR3nt: TGTGCCAGCAGCGACCGCGGGACAGCTAACACTGAAGCTTTCTTT
CDR3aa: CASSDRGTANTEAFF

d_gene: -
j_gene: TRBJ1-4
abundance: once
v_gene: TRBV10-3
CDR3nt: TGTGCCATCAGTGAGTCGGCAGCCGTACGAAGGGAAAAACTGTTTTTT
CDR3aa: CAISESAAVRREKLFF

d_gene: -
j_gene: TRBJ2-7
abundance: -
v_gene: TRBV19
CDR3nt: TGTGCCAGTAGTATAAACGGAGCCTACGAGCAGTACTTC
CDR3aa: CASSINGAYEQYF

d_gene: -
j_gene: TRBJ2-7
abundance: once
v_gene: TRBV6-6
CDR3nt: TGTGCCAGCAGTTCGACTATTTTAAACTCCTACGAGCAGTACTTC
CDR3aa: CASSSTILNSYEQYF

d_gene: TRBD1
j_gene: TRBJ2-7
abundance: -
v_gene: TRBV5-6
CDR3nt: TGTGCCAGCAGCAGACGGAACCGGGACAGCGAGGACTTC
CDR3aa: CASSRRNRDSEDF

d_gene: -
j_gene: TRBJ1-1
abundance: few
v_gene: TRBV7-9
CDR3nt: TGTGCCAGCAGCTATAGCGGTGAAGCTTTCTTT
CDR3aa: CASSYSGEAFF

d_gene: -
j_gene: TRBJ1-1
abundance: -
v_gene: TRBV29-1
CDR3nt: TGCAGCGTTGAAGTGGTCTCTGAAGCTTTCTTT
CDR3aa: CSVEVVSEAFF

d_gene: -
j_gene: TRBJ2-7
abundance: few
v_gene: TRBV7-9
CDR3nt: TGTGCCAGCAGCCTACCCAATGGGTCCGGGGACTTC
CDR3aa: CASSLPNGSGDF

d_gene: TRBD2
j_gene: TRBJ2-2
abundance: -
v_gene: TRBV29-1
CDR3nt: TGCAGCGTCGAGAGCGGGATCTCCGGGGAGCTGTTTTTT
CDR3aa: CSVESGISGELFF

d_gene: TRBD2
j_gene: TRBJ2-3
abundance: -
v_gene: TRBV29-1
CDR3nt: TGCAGCGTTTGGTTGGCGGGAGTCCAAGATACGCAGTATTTT
CDR3aa: CSVWLAGVQDTQYF

d_gene: TRBD2
j_gene: TRBJ2-3
abundance: -
v_gene: TRBV5-6
CDR3nt: TGTGCCAGCAGCTTGGAATTGCTAGCGGGGGCAGATACGCAGTATTTT
CDR3aa: CASSLELLAGADTQYF

d_gene: -
j_gene: TRBJ2-2
abundance: few
v_gene: TRBV9
CDR3nt: TGTGCCAGCAGCCCACTCTCGAGCACCGGGGAGCTGTTTTTT
CDR3aa: CASSPLSSTGELFF

d_gene: -
j_gene: TRBJ2-3
abundance: -
v_gene: TRBV29-1
CDR3nt: TGCAGCGTTGAAGTCGGAGGGAGCACAGATACGCAGTATTTT
CDR3aa: CSVEVGGSTDTQYF

d_gene: -
j_gene: TRBJ1-1
abundance: -
v_gene: TRBV7-2
CDR3nt: TGTGCCAGCAGCTTATTATCGGAGAGAGCTTTCTTT
CDR3aa: CASSLLSERAFF

d_gene: -
j_gene: TRBJ2-1
abundance: once
v_gene: TRBV7-6
CDR3nt: TGTGCCAGTGGTCCGGGCCATGAGCAGTTCTTC
CDR3aa: CASGPGHEQFF

d_gene: -
j_gene: TRBJ2-1
abundance: -
v_gene: TRBV2
CDR3nt: TGTGCCAGCAGGGAAGCGGTGGGGGACAATGAGCAGTTCTTC
CDR3aa: CASREAVGDNEQFF

d_gene: -
j_gene: TRBJ2-5
abundance: once
v_gene: TRBV9
CDR3nt: TGTGCCAGCAGCGTAGGAGGCGGTAGCGGACAAGAGACCCAGTACTTC
CDR3aa: CASSVGGGSGQETQYF

d_gene: TRBD1
j_gene: TRBJ1-5
abundance: -
v_gene: TRBV7-2
CDR3nt: TGTGCCAGCAGCTTATTAGGGGGCATGAGCAATCAGCCCCAGCATTTT
CDR3aa: CASSLLGGMSNQPQHF

d_gene: -
j_gene: TRBJ2-5
abundance: -
v_gene: TRBV7-9
CDR3nt: TGTGCCAGCAGGGAGGGTCCAGGCGAGACCCAGTACTTC
CDR3aa: CASREGPGETQYF

d_gene: -
j_gene: TRBJ2-5
abundance: -
v_gene: TRBV5-1
CDR3nt: TGCGCCAGCAGCTTATCACTACCCCTACAAGAGACCCAGTACTTC
CDR3aa: CASSLSLPLQETQYF

d_gene: -
j_gene: TRBJ1-2
abundance: few
v_gene: TRBV28
CDR3nt: TGTGCCAGCAGTGCTCTGGGGATAGGCTATGGCTACACCTTC
CDR3aa: CASSALGIGYGYTF

d_gene: -
j_gene: TRBJ2-3
abundance: -
v_gene: TRBV5-1
CDR3nt: TGCGCCAGCAGCCCGCAGGGAGAGGGTACGCAGTATTTT
CDR3aa: CASSPQGEGTQYF

d_gene: -
j_gene: TRBJ2-7
abundance: -
v_gene: TRBV27
CDR3nt: TGTGCCAGCAGTCCACAGGAATCCCCCTACGAGCAGTACTTC
CDR3aa: CASSPQESPYEQYF

d_gene: TRBD1
j_gene: TRBJ1-2
abundance: few
v_gene: TRBV5-5
CDR3nt: TGTGCCAGCAGCCCAGACAGGGGCCGGGGCTACACCTTC
CDR3aa: CASSPDRGRGYTF

d_gene: -
j_gene: TRBJ1-6
abundance: -
v_gene: TRBV7-6
CDR3nt: TGTGCCAGCAGCTGGAAACCGGGCTCAGGGGCACCCCTCCACTTT
CDR3aa: CASSWKPGSGAPLHF

d_gene: -
j_gene: TRBJ2-7
abundance: -
v_gene: TRBV7-2
CDR3nt: TGTGCCAGCAGCTCGGGGACCGGAGCCTACGAGCAGTACTTC
CDR3aa: CASSSGTGAYEQYF

d_gene: -
j_gene: TRBJ1-3
abundance: -
v_gene: TRBV7-9
CDR3nt: TGTGCCAGCAGCACTAGCTCGGGAAACACCATATATTTT
CDR3aa: CASSTSSGNTIYF

d_gene: TRBD1
j_gene: TRBJ2-3
abundance: -
v_gene: TRBV4-1
CDR3nt: TGCGCCAGCAGCCACAACAGGGGTGCAGATACGCAGTATTTT
CDR3aa: CASSHNRGADTQYF

d_gene: -
j_gene: TRBJ1-2
abundance: -
v_gene: TRBV11-2
CDR3nt: TGTGCCAGCAGCCCTCAGCCGCAACAGGGTAAAGGCTACACCTTC
CDR3aa: CASSPQPQQGKGYTF

d_gene: -
j_gene: TRBJ2-1
abundance: -
v_gene: TRBV19
CDR3nt: TGTGCCAGTGGCACGGGGGCCAGAGAGCAGTTCTTC
CDR3aa: CASGTGAREQFF

d_gene: -
j_gene: TRBJ1-4
abundance: -
v_gene: TRBV5-8
CDR3nt: TGTGCCAGCAGGGGAGTTGGCCAGCCGGGGTGGAAACTGTTTTTT
CDR3aa: CASRGVGQPGWKLFF

d_gene: TRBD1
j_gene: TRBJ2-5
abundance: -
v_gene: TRBV19
CDR3nt: TGTGCCAGTAGTACACCCGGGACAGGGGCTGGAGAGACCCAGTACTTC
CDR3aa: CASSTPGTGAGETQYF

d_gene: TRBD2
j_gene: TRBJ2-1
abundance: -
v_gene: TRBV19
CDR3nt: TGTGCCAGTATGGGGGGACTAGCGGAGACCTACAATGAGCAGTTCTTC
CDR3aa: CASMGGLAETYNEQFF

d_gene: -
j_gene: TRBJ1-3
abundance: -
v_gene: TRBV6-5
CDR3nt: TGTGCCAGCAGTTCGAGTGATTGGGGAAACACCATATATTTT
CDR3aa: CASSSSDWGNTIYF

d_gene: -
j_gene: TRBJ2-7
abundance: -
v_gene: TRBV5-6
CDR3nt: TGTGCCAGCAGCTTGAGGCGCGATCGCTACGGTGAGCAGTACTTC
CDR3aa: CASSLRRDRYGEQYF

d_gene: TRBD1
j_gene: TRBJ1-2
abundance: -
v_gene: TRBV13
CDR3nt: TGTGCCAGCAGCGTGACAGGGGGCGGCTACACCTTC
CDR3aa: CASSVTGGGYTF

d_gene: -
j_gene: TRBJ1-3
abundance: -
v_gene: TRBV4-1
CDR3nt: TGCGCCAGCAGCCACCCGGGGCGGATCTCTGGAAACACCATATATTTT
CDR3aa: CASSHPGRISGNTIYF

d_gene: TRBD2
j_gene: TRBJ2-7
abundance: -
v_gene: TRBV9
CDR3nt: TGTGCCAGCAGCCCTCGAGCGGGAGCCGGCGAGCAGTACTTC
CDR3aa: CASSPRAGAGEQYF

d_gene: TRBD1
j_gene: TRBJ1-3
abundance: -
v_gene: TRBV9
CDR3nt: TGTGCCAGCAGCCTTGGACAGGGTCCCTCTTACTCTGGAAACACCATATATTTT
CDR3aa: CASSLGQGPSYSGNTIYF

d_gene: -
j_gene: TRBJ1-1
abundance: few
v_gene: TRBV7-2
CDR3nt: TGTGCCAGCAGCCCTGGACGGAACACTGAAGCTTTCTTT
CDR3aa: CASSPGRNTEAFF

d_gene: TRBD1
j_gene: TRBJ2-2
abundance: -
v_gene: TRBV7-2
CDR3nt: TGTGCCAGCAGCTCCCGACAGGGGCGGATCGGGGAGCTGTTTTTT
CDR3aa: CASSSRQGRIGELFF

d_gene: -
j_gene: TRBJ1-3
abundance: -
v_gene: TRBV15
CDR3nt: TGTGCCACCAGCAGAGATCAGCAGGGCGCGGGAAACACCATATATTTT
CDR3aa: CATSRDQQGAGNTIYF

d_gene: -
j_gene: TRBJ2-3
abundance: -
v_gene: TRBV11-3
CDR3nt: TGTGCCAGCAGCTTAGACTCGGCCAACAAGGGGACGCAGTATTTT
CDR3aa: CASSLDSANKGTQYF

d_gene: -
j_gene: TRBJ2-7
abundance: once
v_gene: TRBV11-3
CDR3nt: TGTGCCAGCAGCTGGAGTGCAGTCTACGAGCAGTACTTC
CDR3aa: CASSWSAVYEQYF

d_gene: -
j_gene: TRBJ2-5
abundance: -
v_gene: TRBV29-1
CDR3nt: TGCAGCGTTGGGGCAGCGCTAGAGACCCAGTACTTC
CDR3aa: CSVGAALETQYF

d_gene: -
j_gene: TRBJ1-5
abundance: -
v_gene: TRBV7-2
CDR3nt: TGTGCCAGCAGCCCCAGGTCTGATCAGCCCCAGCATTTT
CDR3aa: CASSPRSDQPQHF